This T cell receptor beta chain was documented in a study of blood T cell repertoires in COVID-19. Overall study: The samples span acute and convalescent COVID-19 from the United States, Italy and Spain. T cells, B-cell-depleted T cells, or PBMCs supplied cDNA or gDNA.

In the authors' methods: Estimated nucleated cell counts came from reference gene primer amplification. TCRdb's copy holds only in-frame clones and misses some; the assay was immunoSEQ multiplex PCR. V, J and clone size are those of that table, while D and trimming were read from the DNA. The sample has around 250,000 clones, roughly 85% seen once. Losses at the gene ends were 5 bases for V and 1 base for J; bases not matched to a gene: 4. This CDR3 region has 15 residues. In germline, CDR1 is SGHAT, CDR2 FQDESV (reference sequence). Sequencing used peripheral blood. The clonotype originates from a woman between 25 and 40 years old with active or convalescent COVID-19. The chain links TRBV11-1 to TRBJ2-2, with 7 bases matching TRBD1. For the CDR3, the DNA is TGTGCCAGCAGCCAAGACAGGGTGAACACCGGGGAGCTGTTTTTT. Protein product: CASSQDRVNTGELFF. Together with reference TRBV11-1 and TRBJ2-2, the CDR3 gives the full variable domain: EAEVAQSPRYKITEKSQAVAFWCDPISGHATLYWYRQILGQGPELLVQFQDESVVDDSQLPKDRFSAERLKGVDSTLKIQPAELGDSAMYLCASSQDRVNTGELFFGEGSRLTVL.